These 23 T cell receptor beta chains were sequenced from one sample in a study of T-cell reconstitution after alpha-beta-depleted transplantation in children. Preparation of the TCRbeta library involved a method that used unique molecular identifiers. From the PCR reads, TCRdb called clonotypes with MiXCR, one entry per CDR3 protein. Here the sample spans about 160,000 distinct CDR3 sequences, 11% being singletons. The sequenced sample was PBMCs, obtained before TCRalphabeta/CD19-depleted stem cell transplant. These receptors all stem from a boy aged 2 to 9 with acute myeloid leukemia, due to receive a stem cell transplant.

The table lists this clonotype with a count of one. This chain links TRBV14 with TRBJ2-5; D possibly uses TRBD1 or TRBD2 (6 bases each). Per germline, CDR1 SGHDN and CDR2 FVKESK. The CDR3 is made up of 14 amino acids. V was cut by 4 bases and J by 5 bases, with 14 bases left in between. The CDR3 sequence: CASSPRGVGETQYF. The CDR3 region has the DNA TGTGCCAGCAGCCCGAGGGGGGTTGGTGAGACCCAGTACTTC.

This clonotype was seen repeatedly, ten times or more. A read error may explain this, as a much larger clone is one base away. The chain employs TRBV7-9 and TRBJ2-7; D remains ambiguous. This CDR3 has 11 amino acids. Germline V gives CDR1 SEHNR, CDR2 FQNEAQ (reference sequence). This chain's CDR3 is CASSSGYEQHF. For the CDR3, the DNA is TGTGCCAGCAGCTCCGGCTACGAGCAGCACTTC.

Many counts were recorded for this clonotype. The V call is TRBV5-1, the J call TRBJ2-7; D gene uncertain. The germline V gene has CDR1 SGHRS and CDR2 YFSETQ. The CDR3 contains 13 residues. The V and J ends lost 2 bases and 6 bases respectively, with 12 bases between them. The CDR3 nucleotides are TGCGCCAGCAGCTTCAAATTGAACGGCGAGCAGTACTTC. Its protein product is CASSFKLNGEQYF.

A note on this clonotype: A much more abundant neighbour one base away suggests this may be a read error. As the CDR3 is not closed by the conserved phenylalanine or tryptophan, this likely results from a read error. The chain uses TRBV20-1 and TRBJ2-3; D remains unclear. The CDR3 is 12 amino acids. Trimming took off 6 bases at V and 4 bases at J, with 11 bases between the two ends. Germline CDR1 and CDR2: DFQATT and SNEGSKA (reference sequence). CDR3 protein: CSAPNSADTQYL. CDR3 bases: TGCAGTGCCCCGAATAGTGCAGATACGCAGTATTTA.

This clonotype has a count of ten or more. The J gene is TRBJ1-6, the V gene TRBV12-3 or TRBV12-4; D is unresolved. The CDR3 runs 15 residues. V dropped 6 bases and J dropped 6 bases, with 15 bases sitting between them. The CDR3 sequence is CASRVDHYLNSPLHF. The CDR3 nucleotides read TGTGCCAGCAGGGTGGACCACTACCTTAATTCACCCCTCCACTTT.

This clonotype was counted ten times or more. V gene TRBV25-1 combines with J gene TRBJ1-4, with D possibly matching TRBD1 (5 bases). V lost 3 bases and J lost 8, with 13 bases in between. The CDR3 sequence is 14 residues long. CDR1 is MGHDK and CDR2 is SYGVNS in the germline V gene. DNA of the CDR3: TGTGCCAGCAGTGACAGGGTTGCGGTAGAAAAACTGTTTTTT. Encoded protein: CASSDRVAVEKLFF.

Of note for this clonotype: It may be a read error: a sequence one base away is much more abundant. This rearrangement joins TRBV7-9 to TRBJ2-1; D is possibly TRBD1 (5 bases). Per germline, CDR1 SEHNR and CDR2 FQNEAQ (reference sequence). This CDR3 region has 13 residues. CDR3 sequence reads: CARSLGQGGEQFF. The CDR3 DNA sequence: TGTGCCCGCAGCTTAGGGCAGGGCGGTGAGCAGTTCTTC.

This clonotype was seen at least ten times. The V call is TRBV4-2, the J call TRBJ2-7, with 11 positions matching TRBD2. Germline V gene data show CDR1 as LGHNA and CDR2 as YNFKEQ. Unmatched junction bases numbered 9, after V lost 0 bases and J lost 2 bases. This CDR3 has 18 amino acids. CDR3 in amino acids: CASSQDRRLAGPPYEQYF. CDR3 nucleotide sequence: TGTGCCAGCAGCCAAGATCGACGACTAGCGGGACCTCCCTACGAGCAGTACTTC.

This clonotype was picked up many times. This chain joins TRBV6-5 and TRBJ2-3; 8 bases map to TRBD2. The CDR3 is made up of 15 amino acids. V dropped 4 bases and J dropped 4; count of bases not matched to a gene: 7. Germline assignment: CDR1 MNHEY and CDR2 SVGAGI. CDR3 sequence (DNA): TGTGCCAGCAGTTGGAGCGGGAGTGGGGCAGATACGCAGTATTTT. Translation: CASSWSGSGADTQYF.

This clonotype has a count of ten or more. The chain combines TRBV10-3 with TRBJ1-5; D is unclear. The CDR3 extends over 13 amino acids. Germline V gene data show CDR1 as ENHRY and CDR2 as SYGVKD. Trimming left V 4 bases short and J 8 bases short, with 12 bases between. The CDR3 DNA sequence: TGTGCCATCAGTGTCGGGGAAACGGAGCCCCAGCATTTT. Its translation: CAISVGETEPQHF.

The sample holds many counts of this clonotype. The J gene is TRBJ2-1, the V gene TRBV5-5; no clear D gene. Germline CDR1 reads SGHKS; CDR2 reads YYEKEE (reference sequence). The CDR3 extends over 11 amino acids. V was trimmed by 0 bases and J by 8 bases, leaving 3 bases between them. The CDR3 sequence: CASSLAYEQFF. For the CDR3, the DNA is TGTGCCAGCAGCTTGGCCTATGAGCAGTTCTTC.

This clonotype has at least ten counts. This chain uses TRBV5-1 with TRBJ1-5; no reliable D call. The V and J ends lost 0 bases and 12 bases respectively, with 13 bases between them. Per germline, CDR1 SGHRS and CDR2 YFSETQ. The CDR3 contains 13 residues. CDR3 protein: CASSLGSGEHQHF. Here the CDR3 DNA reads TGCGCCAGCAGCTTGGGTTCAGGTGAGCACCAGCATTTT. Full variable domain (outside the CDR3, taken from reference TRBV5-1 and TRBJ1-5): KAGVTQTPRYLIKTRGQQVTLSCSPISGHRSVSWYQQTPGQGLQFLFEYFSETQRNKGNFPGRFSGRQFSNSRSEMNVSTLELGDSALYLCASSLGSGEHQHFGDGTRLSIL.

This clonotype has a count of ten or more. The genes are TRBV5-1 and TRBJ2-5; the D gene is possibly TRBD2 (5 bases). Trimming removed 3 bases at V and 0 bases at J, with 12 bases between. The germline V gene encodes CDR1 SGHRS and CDR2 YFSETQ. The CDR3 totals 15 residues. The CDR3 coding sequence is TGCGCCAGCAGCTACCCGTCAGCGGACCAAGAGACCCAGTACTTC. Translating it yields CASSYPSADQETQYF. Full variable domain (remainder filled in from reference TRBV5-1 and TRBJ2-5): KAGVTQTPRYLIKTRGQQVTLSCSPISGHRSVSWYQQTPGQGLQFLFEYFSETQRNKGNFPGRFSGRQFSNSRSEMNVSTLELGDSALYLCASSYPSADQETQYFGPGTRLLVL.

This clonotype was counted many times. The rearrangement links TRBV15 to TRBJ2-3, with a weak D call TRBD2 (5 bases). Germline assignment: CDR1 LNHNV and CDR2 YYDKDF (reference sequence). Trimming took 1 base from V and 10 from J, leaving 12 bases between them. This CDR3 comprises 13 residues. The CDR3 sequence: CATSRGTGNPQYF. DNA of the CDR3: TGTGCCACCAGCAGAGGAACCGGGAACCCGCAGTATTTT.

This clonotype was seen at least ten times. The chain recombines TRBV4-1 with TRBJ1-1; 7 bases line up with TRBD1. The CDR3 contains 16 residues. V lost 7 bases to trimming and J lost 6 bases; unmatched junction nucleotides: 17. CDR1 and CDR2 (germline): MGHRA, YSYEKL. CDR3 sequence reads: CASTPGGGLGRSEAFF. The CDR3, as DNA: TGCGCCAGCACCCCAGGGGGGGGCTTAGGGAGGTCTGAAGCTTTCTTT.

The chain recombines TRBV2 with TRBJ2-7, with 8 bases matching TRBD1. CDR1 and CDR2 (germline): SNHLY, FYNNEI. Trimming took 6 bases from V and 3 from J; bases not matched to a gene: 4. This CDR3 has 13 residues. The CDR3 DNA sequence: TGTGCCAGCAGGGGACAGGCCTTCTACGAGCAGTACGTC. Translation gives CASRGQAFYEQYV.

This clonotype was counted many times. The V call is TRBV5-6, the J call TRBJ1-6; D may be TRBD1 (5 bases). CDR3 length: 16 amino acids. CDR1 SGHDT and CDR2 YYEEEE come from the germline V gene. V lost 0 bases, J lost 4 bases, and 11 bases lay in between. The CDR3 DNA reads TGTGCCAGCAGCTTGGTAGGGACGGCTTATAATTCACCCCTCCACTTT. Protein sequence: CASSLVGTAYNSPLHF.

This chain uses TRBV9 with TRBJ1-2; D not resolved. The CDR3 runs 15 residues. V gave up 0 bases and J gave up 0 bases, with 9 bases separating them. Germline V gene sequence: CDR1 SGDLS, CDR2 YYNGEE. As DNA, the CDR3 is TGTGCCAGCAGCGTAGGTCCGAGTTCTAACTATGGCTACACCTTC. Its translation: CASSVGPSSNYGYTF.

In this sample, this clonotype turned up many times. The chain carries TRBV20-1 and TRBJ1-2; D unresolved. V gave up 2 bases and J gave up 7 bases, with 14 bases separating them. In germline, CDR1 is DFQATT, CDR2 SNEGSKA (reference sequence). The CDR3 is 13 residues long. This CDR3 is CSARPPRGVGYTF. CDR3 sequence (DNA): TGCAGTGCTAGACCTCCCCGTGGGGTTGGCTACACCTTC.

This clonotype was counted at least ten times. The chain is built from TRBV5-1 and TRBJ1-1; D call uncertain. The CDR3 runs to 14 residues. Germline V gene data show CDR1 as SGHRS and CDR2 as YFSETQ. V was pared by 2 bases and J by 1 base, with 9 bases between. The CDR3 DNA reads as TGCGCCAGCAGCTTAACTTCAGGGAACACTGAAGCTTTCTTT. It specifies CASSLTSGNTEAFF.

This clonotype was seen many times. V gene TRBV29-1 combines with J gene TRBJ1-2; a possible D gene is TRBD1 (5 bases). Germline CDR1 and CDR2: SQVTM and ANQGSEA. The CDR3 has 12 residues. Trimming took off 7 bases at V and 2 bases at J, with 11 bases between the two ends. CDR3 nucleotides: TGCAGCGCCCCGCAGGGAAACTATGGCTACACCTTC. It translates to CSAPQGNYGYTF.

At least ten counts were recorded for this clonotype. The rearrangement joins TRBV21-1 to TRBJ2-7; the table's D call TRBD1 went unverified against the DNA. TRBV21-1 is tagged as a pseudogene. The CDR3 contains 15 residues. Written as DNA, the CDR3 is TGTGCCAGCAGCAATGGAACAGGGGTGACCTACGAGCAGTACGTC. Translated, it gives CASSNGTGVTYEQYV.

This clonotype was found many times. The chain uses TRBV3-1 and TRBJ2-1; TRBD2 might be the D (6 bases). The CDR3 has 16 residues. Germline V gene data show CDR1 as LGHDT and CDR2 as YNNKEL (reference sequence). Trimming took off 4 bases at V and 6 bases at J, with 19 bases between the two ends. The DNA of the CDR3 is TGTGCCAGCAGCCTCCACTCAAGCGGGTTTTCCAATGAGCAGTTCTTC. This codes for CASSLHSSGFSNEQFF.